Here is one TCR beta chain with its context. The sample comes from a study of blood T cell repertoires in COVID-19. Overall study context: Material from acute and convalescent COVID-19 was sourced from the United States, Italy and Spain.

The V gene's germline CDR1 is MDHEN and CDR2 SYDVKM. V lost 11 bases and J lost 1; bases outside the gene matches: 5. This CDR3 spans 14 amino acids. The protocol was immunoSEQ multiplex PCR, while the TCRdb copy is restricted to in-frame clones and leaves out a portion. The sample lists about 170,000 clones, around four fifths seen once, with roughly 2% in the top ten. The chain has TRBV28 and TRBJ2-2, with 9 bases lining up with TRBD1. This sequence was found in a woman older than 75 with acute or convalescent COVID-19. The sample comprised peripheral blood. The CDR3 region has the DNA TGTGCCGGGGAGGACAGGGGGAACACCGGGGAGCTGTTTTTT. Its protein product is CAGEDRGNTGELFF. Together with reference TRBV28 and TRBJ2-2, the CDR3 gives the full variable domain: DVKVTQSSRYLVKRTGEKVFLECVQDMDHENMFWYRQDPGLGLRLIYFSYDVKMKEKGDIPEGYSVSREKKERFSLILESASTNQTSMYLCAGEDRGNTGELFFGEGSRLTVL.